This TCR beta chain was sequenced for a study of T cell responses to AZD1222 COVID-19 vaccine. Study summary: Timing groups of about 4 and about 12 weeks for second doses were pooled. The study's findings and limits: A reported finding is that nearly half of spike-specific TCRs target unmutated variant regions. Seropositive status at baseline applied to only five to seven AZD1222 recipients.

This CDR3 comprises 13 residues. CDR1 MNHEY and CDR2 SMNVEV come from the germline V gene (reference sequence). Trimming took off 4 bases at V and 10 bases at J, with 14 bases between the two ends. In the case of this clone: Its cognate antigen is unknown.

TCRdb's copy holds only in-frame clones and misses some; the assay was immunoSEQ multiplex PCR. The profile covers about 100,000 clones, with approximately 86% appearing a single time and 3.5% to 4.5% taken by the ten largest. V is TRBV27 and J is TRBJ2-1, with D perhaps given as TRBD1 or TRBD2 (5 bases each). The TCR sequence derives from an adult in good health. The source material was peripheral blood, sampled on day 0 of AZD1222 vaccination. CDR3 protein: CASSSTLRDEQFF. CDR3 nucleotide sequence: TGTGCCAGCAGTTCCACTTTGAGGGACGAGCAGTTCTTC.